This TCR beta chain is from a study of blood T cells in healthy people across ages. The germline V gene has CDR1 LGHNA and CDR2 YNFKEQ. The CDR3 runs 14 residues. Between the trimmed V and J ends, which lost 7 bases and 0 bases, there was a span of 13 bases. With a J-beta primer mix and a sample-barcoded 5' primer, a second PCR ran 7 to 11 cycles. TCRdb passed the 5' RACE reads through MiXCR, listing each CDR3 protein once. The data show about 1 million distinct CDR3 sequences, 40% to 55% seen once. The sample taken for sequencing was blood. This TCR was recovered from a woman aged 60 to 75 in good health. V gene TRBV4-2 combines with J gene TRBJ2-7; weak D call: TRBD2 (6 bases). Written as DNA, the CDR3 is TGTGCCAGCAAACGGGAGTGGGGCTCCTACGAGCAGTACTTC. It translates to CASKREWGSYEQYF.